This T cell receptor beta chain was recovered during a study of blood T cell repertoires in COVID-19. Looking at the study overall: Sites across the United States, Italy and Spain contributed samples from acute and convalescent COVID-19. PBMCs, B-cell-depleted T cells, or T cells were the source of the cDNA or gDNA that made up the material.

CDR3 size: 15 residues. Germline V gene data show CDR1 as SGDLS and CDR2 as YYNGEE. V gave up 3 bases and J gave up 4 bases, with 16 bases separating them. Data came from immunoSEQ multiplex PCR; TCRdb stores just in-frame clones and leaves some out. The sample lists 15,000 to 20,000 clones; roughly 88% were seen once. The clonotype comes from a human donor in a cohort sampled during active COVID-19. The material sequenced was peripheral blood. The rearrangement joins TRBV9 to TRBJ2-5; D perhaps matches TRBD1 (5 bases). This CDR3 is CASSDGARDVETQYF. For the CDR3, the DNA is TGTGCCAGCAGCGATGGGGCCCGAGATGTAGAGACCCAGTACTTC.